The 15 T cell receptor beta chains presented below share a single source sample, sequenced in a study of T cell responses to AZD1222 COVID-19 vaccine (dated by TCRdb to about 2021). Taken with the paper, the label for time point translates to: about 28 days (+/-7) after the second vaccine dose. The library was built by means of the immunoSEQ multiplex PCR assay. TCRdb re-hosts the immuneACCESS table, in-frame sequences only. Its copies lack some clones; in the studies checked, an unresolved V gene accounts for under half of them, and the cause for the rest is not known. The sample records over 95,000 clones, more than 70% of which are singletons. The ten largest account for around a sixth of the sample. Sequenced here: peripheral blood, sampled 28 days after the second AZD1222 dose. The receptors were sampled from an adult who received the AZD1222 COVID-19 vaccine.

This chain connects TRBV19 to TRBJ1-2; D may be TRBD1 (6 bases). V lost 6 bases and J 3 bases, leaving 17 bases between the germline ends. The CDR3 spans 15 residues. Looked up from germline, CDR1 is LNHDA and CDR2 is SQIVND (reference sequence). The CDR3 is CASSVGQSHYYGYTF. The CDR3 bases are TGTGCCAGTAGCGTTGGACAGTCCCATTACTATGGCTACACCTTC.

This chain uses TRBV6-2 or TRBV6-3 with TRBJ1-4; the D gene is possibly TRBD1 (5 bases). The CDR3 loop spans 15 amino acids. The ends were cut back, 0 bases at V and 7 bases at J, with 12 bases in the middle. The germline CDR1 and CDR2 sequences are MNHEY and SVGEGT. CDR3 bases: TGTGCCAGCAGTTACTCAGAGGGGCTGATTGAAAAACTGTTTTTT. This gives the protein CASSYSEGLIEKLFF.

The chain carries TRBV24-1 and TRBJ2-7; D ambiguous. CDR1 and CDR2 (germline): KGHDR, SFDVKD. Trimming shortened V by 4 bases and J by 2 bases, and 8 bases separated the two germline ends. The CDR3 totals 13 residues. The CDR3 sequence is CATSDPVTYEQYF. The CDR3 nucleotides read TGTGCCACCAGTGACCCCGTCACCTACGAGCAGTACTTC.

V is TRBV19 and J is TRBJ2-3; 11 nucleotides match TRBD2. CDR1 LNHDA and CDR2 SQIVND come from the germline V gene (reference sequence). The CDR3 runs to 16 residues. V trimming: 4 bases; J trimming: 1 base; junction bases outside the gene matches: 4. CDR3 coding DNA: TGTGCCAGTAGTACACTAGCGGGAGCCGGCACAGATACGCAGTATTTT. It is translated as CASSTLAGAGTDTQYF. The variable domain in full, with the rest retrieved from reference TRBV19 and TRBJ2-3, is DGGITQSPKYLFRKEGQNVTLSCEQNLNHDAMYWYRQDPGQGLRLIYYSQIVNDFQKGDIAEGYSVSREKKESFPLTVTSAQKNPTAFYLCASSTLAGAGTDTQYFGPGTRLTVL.

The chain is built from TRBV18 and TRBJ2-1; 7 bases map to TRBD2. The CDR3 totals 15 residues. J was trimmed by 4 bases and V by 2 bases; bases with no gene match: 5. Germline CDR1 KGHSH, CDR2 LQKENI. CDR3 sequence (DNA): TGTGCCAGCTCACCAGGGTCTAGCGGATACAATGAGCAGTTCTTC. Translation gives CASSPGSSGYNEQFF.

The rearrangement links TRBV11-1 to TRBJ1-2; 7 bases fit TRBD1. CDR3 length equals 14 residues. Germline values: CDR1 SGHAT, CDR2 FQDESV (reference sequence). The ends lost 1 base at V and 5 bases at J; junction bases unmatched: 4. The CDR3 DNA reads TGTGCCAGCAGCTTAGTCGAGACAGGGTATGGCTACACCTTC. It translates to CASSLVETGYGYTF.

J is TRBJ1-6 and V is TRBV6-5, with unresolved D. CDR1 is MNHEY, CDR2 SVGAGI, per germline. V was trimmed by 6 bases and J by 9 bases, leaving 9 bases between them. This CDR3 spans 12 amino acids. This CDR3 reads CASRIGSSPLHF. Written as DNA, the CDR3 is TGTGCCAGCAGAATCGGTTCTTCACCCCTCCACTTT.

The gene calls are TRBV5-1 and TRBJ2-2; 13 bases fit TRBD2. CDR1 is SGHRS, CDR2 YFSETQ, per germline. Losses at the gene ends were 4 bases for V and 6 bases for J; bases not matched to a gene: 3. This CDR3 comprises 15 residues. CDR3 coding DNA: TGCGCCAGCAGCCCTACTAGCGGGAGGGCCGGGGAGCTGTTTTTT. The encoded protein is CASSPTSGRAGELFF.

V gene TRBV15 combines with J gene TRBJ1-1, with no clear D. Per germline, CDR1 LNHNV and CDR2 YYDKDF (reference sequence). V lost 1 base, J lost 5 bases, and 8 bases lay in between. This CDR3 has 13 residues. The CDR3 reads CATSRVPATEAFF. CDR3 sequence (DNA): TGTGCCACCAGCAGAGTTCCAGCGACTGAAGCTTTCTTT.

The CDR3 protein is CATSLLGAEAFF. The CDR3 DNA is TGCGCCACCTCACTACTAGGGGCTGAAGCTTTCTTT. The V and J genes are TRBV10-1 and TRBJ1-1; D may be TRBD1 (5 bases). V lost 10 bases to trimming and J lost 6 bases, with 15 bases between them. Germline CDR1 is WNHNN and CDR2 is SYGVQD (reference sequence). The CDR3 has 12 amino acids.

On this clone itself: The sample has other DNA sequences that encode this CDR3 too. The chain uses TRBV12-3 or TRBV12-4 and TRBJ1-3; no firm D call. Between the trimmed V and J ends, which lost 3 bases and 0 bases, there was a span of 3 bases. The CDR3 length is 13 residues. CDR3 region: CASSFYSGNTIYF. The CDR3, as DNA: TGTGCCAGCAGTTTCTACTCTGGAAACACCATATATTTT.

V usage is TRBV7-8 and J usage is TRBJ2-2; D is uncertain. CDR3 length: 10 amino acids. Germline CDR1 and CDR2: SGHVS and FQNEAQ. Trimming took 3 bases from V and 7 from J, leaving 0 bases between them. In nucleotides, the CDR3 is TGTGCCAGCAGCTTCGGGGAGCTGTTTTTT. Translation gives CASSFGELFF. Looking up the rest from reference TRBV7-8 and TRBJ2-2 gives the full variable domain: GAGVSQSPRYKVAKRGQDVALRCDPISGHVSLFWYQQALGQGPEFLTYFQNEAQLDKSGLPSDRFFAERPEGSVSTLKIQRTQQEDSAVYLCASSFGELFFGEGSRLTVL.

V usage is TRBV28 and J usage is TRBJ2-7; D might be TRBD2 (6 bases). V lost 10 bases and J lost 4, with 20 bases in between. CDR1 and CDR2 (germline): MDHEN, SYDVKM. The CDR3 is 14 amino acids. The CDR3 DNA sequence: TGTGCCATAGCAATAGCGGAGGGGCAATACGAGCAGTACTTC. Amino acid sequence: CAIAIAEGQYEQYF.

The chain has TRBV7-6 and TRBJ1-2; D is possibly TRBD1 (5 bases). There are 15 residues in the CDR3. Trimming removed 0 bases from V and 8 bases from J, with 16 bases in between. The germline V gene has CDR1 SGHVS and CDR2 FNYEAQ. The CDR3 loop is CASSLATGPVGGYTF. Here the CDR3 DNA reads TGTGCCAGCAGCTTAGCCACAGGCCCCGTAGGGGGCTACACCTTC.

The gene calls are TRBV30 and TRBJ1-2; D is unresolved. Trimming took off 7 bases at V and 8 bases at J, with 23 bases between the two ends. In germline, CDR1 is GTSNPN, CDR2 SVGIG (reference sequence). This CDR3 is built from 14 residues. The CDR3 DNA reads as TGTGCCTCAAATGACCGGCCGAGAAAGCGGGGCTACACCTTC. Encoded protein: CASNDRPRKRGYTF. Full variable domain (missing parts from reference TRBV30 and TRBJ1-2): SQTIHQWPATLVQPVGSPLSLECTVEGTSNPNLYWYRQAAGRGLQLLFYSVGIGQISSEVPQNLSASRPQDRQFILSSKKLLLSDSGFYLCASNDRPRKRGYTFGSGTRLTVV.